This passage covers 29 T cell receptor beta chains from one sample sequenced in a study of cytomegalovirus exposure and HLA in healthy donors. The PCR used 60 Vbeta and 13 Jbeta primers. Generated by immunoSEQ multiplex PCR, the TCRdb table keeps only in-frame clones and is missing some. This sample yields fewer than 150,000 clones, of which around 77% are seen a single time; 1.2% belongs to the top ten. Sequencing was done on a sample of PBMCs. The receptors stem from a man aged 45-65 years in good health and CMV-seronegative.

This clone was picked up a small number of times. This chain connects TRBV5-6 to TRBJ1-1; 8 bases agree with TRBD1. Germline CDR1 is SGHDT and CDR2 is YYEEEE. This CDR3 spans 14 amino acids. The V gene end was trimmed by 2 bases and the J gene end by 3 bases; junction bases not matched to a gene: 3. The CDR3 nucleotides read TGTGCCAGCAGCTTCAGGGGGCTTGACACTGAAGCTTTCTTT. Translated: CASSFRGLDTEAFF.

This clone turned up a few times. The chain links TRBV9 to TRBJ1-2; TRBD1 might be the D (6 bases). Trimming took off 3 bases at V and 8 bases at J, with 17 bases between the two ends. CDR1 is SGDLS, CDR2 YYNGEE, per germline. This CDR3 contains 14 residues. The CDR3 spells CASSDQLGAGGYTF. The CDR3 coding sequence is TGTGCCAGCAGCGACCAGTTGGGGGCTGGAGGCTACACCTTC.

The chain carries TRBV2 and TRBJ2-3; 8 nucleotides agree with TRBD2. Germline values: CDR1 SNHLY, CDR2 FYNNEI. J was trimmed by 5 bases and V by 6 bases; bases with no gene match: 7. This CDR3 comprises 14 residues. Here the CDR3 reads CASSSDLAGDTQYF. CDR3 sequence (DNA): TGTGCCAGCAGCTCCGACCTAGCGGGAGATACGCAGTATTTT.

This clone occurred once. V is TRBV2 and J is TRBJ2-1, with 7 bases aligning to TRBD2. The CDR3 spans 15 residues. The germline gives CDR1 SNHLY, CDR2 FYNNEI. The J segment lost 4 bases and the V segment lost 4 bases, leaving 7 bases of the junction unmatched. The CDR3 bases are TGTGCCAGCAGTGGACAGTTGGGGGGGTACAATGAGCAGTTCTTC. Its translation: CASSGQLGGYNEQFF.

This clone was detected a few times. The chain couples TRBV30 to TRBJ1-3, with TRBD1 matching over 8 bases. CDR3 length: 14 amino acids. The V gene end was trimmed by 3 bases and the J gene end by 4 bases; junction bases not matched to a gene: 5. Looked up from germline, CDR1 is GTSNPN and CDR2 is SVGIG (reference sequence). CDR3: CAWSFRGHGNTIYF. The CDR3 DNA sequence: TGTGCCTGGAGCTTCAGGGGGCACGGAAACACCATATATTTT. Full variable domain (rest looked up from reference TRBV30 and TRBJ1-3): SQTIHQWPATLVQPVGSPLSLECTVEGTSNPNLYWYRQAAGRGLQLLFYSVGIGQISSEVPQNLSASRPQDRQFILSSKKLLLSDSGFYLCAWSFRGHGNTIYFGEGSWLTVV.

The chain combines TRBV10-2 with TRBJ2-1, with TRBD1 matching over 8 bases. Trimming cost V 8 bases and J 16 bases; bases outside gene matches: 13. The CDR3 sequence is 12 residues long. Germline CDR1 is WSHSY and CDR2 is SAAADI. The CDR3 spells CASGGGPGQGFF. CDR3 DNA: TGCGCCAGCGGCGGAGGGCCTGGACAGGGATTCTTC.

The rearrangement joins TRBV19 to TRBJ2-3, with 7 bases identical to TRBD1. V was clipped by 3 bases and J by 1 base; unmatched bases: 4. CDR3 length equals 15 residues. CDR1 is LNHDA, CDR2 SQIVND, per germline (reference sequence). The CDR3 DNA reads as TGTGCCAGTAGTATGGGCCAGGGGGGCACAGATACGCAGTATTTT. Translating it yields CASSMGQGGTDTQYF.

The chain links TRBV27 to TRBJ1-4, with D maybe TRBD1 (5 bases). CDR1 and CDR2 (germline): MNHEY, SMNVEV (reference sequence). CDR3 length: 15 amino acids. With 6 bases removed from V and 4 bases from J, the gap between germline ends came to 15 bases. CDR3 sequence reads: CASSQQTGGNEKLFF. CDR3 in DNA: TGTGCCAGCAGCCAACAAACCGGGGGTAATGAAAAACTGTTTTTT.

The count of this clone is one. The chain uses TRBV7-2 and TRBJ2-7; a possible D gene is TRBD1 (5 bases). The germline V and J ends were trimmed by 1 base and 7 bases, with 14 bases remaining between them. Looked up from germline, CDR1 is SGHTA and CDR2 is FQGNSA. This CDR3 region has 14 residues. CDR3 sequence reads: CASSLEGQGREQYF. The CDR3, as DNA: TGTGCCAGCAGCTTAGAAGGGCAGGGTCGTGAGCAGTACTTC.

The chain has TRBV27 and TRBJ2-3; possibly TRBD2 for D (5 bases). Germline V gene data show CDR1 as MNHEY and CDR2 as SMNVEV (reference sequence). This CDR3 has 16 amino acids. V was cut by 5 bases and J by 6 bases, with 21 bases left in between. This chain's CDR3 is CASSPLSFTGFDTQYF. The CDR3 DNA reads as TGTGCCAGCAGTCCTTTATCTTTCACGGGGTTCGATACGCAGTATTTT.

The genes are TRBV29-1 and TRBJ1-2, with D possibly being TRBD1 (5 bases). Germline V gene sequence: CDR1 SQVTM, CDR2 ANQGSEA. Between the trimmed V and J ends, which lost 4 bases and 3 bases, there was a span of 9 bases. This CDR3 is built from 12 residues. The DNA for the CDR3 is TGCAGCGTTGGGCAGGGCGACTATGGCTACACCTTC. It is translated as CSVGQGDYGYTF.

V usage is TRBV6-1 and J usage is TRBJ2-1; TRBD2 agrees at 9 bases. The CDR3 spans 15 residues. Germline CDR1 is MNHNS and CDR2 is SASEGT. V lost 8 bases to trimming and J lost 5 bases; unmatched junction nucleotides: 10. The CDR3 bases are TGTGCCAGCCTCTTACGACTAGCGGATGACAATGAGCAGTTCTTC. Translation gives CASLLRLADDNEQFF.

In nucleotides, the CDR3 is TGTGCCAGCAGTCTTACAGGGCCTGCAACTAATGAAAAACTGTTTTTT. Protein sequence: CASSLTGPATNEKLFF. The V and J genes are TRBV2 and TRBJ1-4, with D possibly TRBD1 on 6 matching bases. The V gene lost 5 bases and the J gene lost 0 bases, with 13 bases spanning the gap. The germline gives CDR1 SNHLY, CDR2 FYNNEI. The CDR3 totals 16 residues.

The chain carries TRBV10-1 and TRBJ2-7, with unresolved D. The length of the CDR3 is 13 residues. The germline V gene has CDR1 WNHNN and CDR2 SYGVQD (reference sequence). Between the trimmed V and J ends, which lost 4 bases and 0 bases, there was a span of 7 bases. The DNA for the CDR3 is TGCGCCAGCAGTGGGTCGAGCTCCTACGAGCAGTACTTC. Translated: CASSGSSSYEQYF.

The chain links TRBV28 to TRBJ1-4; no firm D call. This CDR3 comprises 15 residues. Deletions cut 6 bases from V and 5 bases from J, with 16 bases between. Germline V lookup: CDR1 MDHEN, CDR2 SYDVKM. The CDR3, as DNA: TGTGCCAGCAGGGAGATCATAGCGGGGAATGAAAAACTGTTTTTT. It codes for CASREIIAGNEKLFF.

The chain employs TRBV19 and TRBJ1-4; the match to TRBD1 covers 9 bases. Germline trimming cut 3 bases from V and 4 bases from J; bases unmatched to any gene: 3. CDR1 is LNHDA, CDR2 SQIVND, per germline (reference sequence). This CDR3 has 15 residues. This CDR3 is CASSIPGQGNEKLFF. The CDR3, as DNA: TGTGCCAGTAGTATCCCGGGACAGGGTAATGAAAAACTGTTTTTT.

The CDR3 loop is CSAKDKQEQFF. The CDR3 coding sequence is TGCAGTGCTAAGGACAAGCAGGAGCAGTTCTTC. The gene calls are TRBV20-1 and TRBJ2-1; tentatively, D is TRBD1 (5 bases). Trimming left V 4 bases short and J 10 bases short, with 11 bases between. From germline, CDR1 is DFQATT and CDR2 SNEGSKA (reference sequence). CDR3 size: 11 residues.

This chain connects TRBV5-4 to TRBJ2-5; 7 positions agree with TRBD2. This CDR3 has 14 amino acids. V shed 1 base and J 5 bases; nucleotides not matched to a gene: 5. Germline loops: CDR1 SGHNT, CDR2 YYREEE (reference sequence). The CDR3 bases are TGTGCCAGCAGCTTGAAAGGACTAGGGGAGACCCAGTACTTC. This translates into CASSLKGLGETQYF.

The gene calls are TRBV5-1 and TRBJ2-2, with TRBD1 identical over 7 bases. Germline V gene data show CDR1 as SGHRS and CDR2 as YFSETQ. The trim removed 0 bases at V and 1 base at J, leaving 3 bases unmatched. This CDR3 is 16 amino acids long. The CDR3 loop reads CASSLGQGVNTGELFF. CDR3 coding DNA: TGCGCCAGCAGCTTGGGGCAGGGGGTGAACACCGGGGAGCTGTTTTTT.

The gene calls are TRBV2 and TRBJ2-7, with TRBD1 as a possible D gene (5 bases). The CDR3 extends over 13 amino acids. Germline CDR1 reads SNHLY; CDR2 reads FYNNEI. V was cut by 6 bases and J by 2 bases, with 11 bases left in between. The CDR3 coding sequence is TGTGCCAGCAGAGGGGCAGATGCCTACGAGCAGTACTTC. It encodes CASRGADAYEQYF. Full variable domain (rest looked up from reference TRBV2 and TRBJ2-7): EPEVTQTPSHQVTQMGQEVILRCVPISNHLYFYWYRQILGQKVEFLVSFYNNEISEKSEIFDDQFSVERPDGSNFTLKIRSTKLEDSAMYFCASRGADAYEQYFGPGTRLTVT.

This clone was observed once. This sequence joins TRBV9 and TRBJ1-2, with D hard to call. The V end lost 0 bases, the J end lost 7 bases, and 13 bases lay between the germline ends. Germline V gene lookup returns CDR1 SGDLS and CDR2 YYNGEE. The CDR3 sequence is 14 residues long. The CDR3 bases are TGTGCCAGCAGCGTAGGAGGAAGCGGTGGTGGCTACACCTTC. This gives the protein CASSVGGSGGGYTF.

The table lists this clone with a count of one. The chain has TRBV11-3 and TRBJ2-2; possible D gene TRBD1, 5 bases. With 5 bases removed from V and 4 bases from J, the gap between germline ends came to 11 bases. This CDR3 has 14 residues. The germline V gene has CDR1 SGHNT and CDR2 YENEEA. DNA of the CDR3: TGTGCCAGCAGCCCAGGGTTGGTCACCGGGGAGCTGTTTTTT. Translation gives CASSPGLVTGELFF.

The chain joins TRBV9 to TRBJ2-7, with D unresolved. Germline loops: CDR1 SGDLS, CDR2 YYNGEE. Trimming removed 4 bases from V and 8 bases from J, with 16 bases in between. The CDR3 spans 13 residues. The chain's CDR3 is CASSPSLATKQYF. CDR3 DNA: TGTGCCAGCAGCCCCTCCCTCGCTACGAAGCAGTACTTC.

CDR3 sequence (DNA): TGTGCCAGCAGCAAGGGACTCGTCGAGAACACCGGGGAGCTGTTTTTT. This translates into CASSKGLVENTGELFF. The chain carries TRBV21-1 and TRBJ2-2; the table calls TRBD2, which could not be checked here. TRBV21-1 is designated a pseudogene. The length of the CDR3 is 16 residues.

The rearrangement uses TRBV4-3 and TRBJ2-2; D possibly corresponds to TRBD2 (5 bases). The CDR3 covers 15 residues. V was clipped by 1 base and J by 7 bases, with 13 bases between them. Germline-derived CDR1 and CDR2 are LGHNA and YSLEER. In nucleotides, the CDR3 is TGCGCCAGCAGCCAAGCAACGAGGGTTGGCGGGGAGCTGTTTTTT. The encoded protein is CASSQATRVGGELFF.

CDR3 loop: CASSLTSTGTRGTGELFF. The DNA of the CDR3 is TGTGCCAGCAGCTTAACTTCCACAGGGACGAGGGGCACCGGGGAGCTGTTTTTT. This chain links TRBV11-3 with TRBJ2-2; D may be TRBD1 (6 bases). This CDR3 has 18 amino acids. V was trimmed by 2 bases and J by 4 bases, leaving 20 bases between them. The germline V gene has CDR1 SGHNT and CDR2 YENEEA.

The chain combines TRBV28 with TRBJ2-2, with TRBD1 matching over 8 bases. The CDR3 totals 16 residues. J was trimmed by 6 bases and V by 5 bases; bases with no gene match: 11. Germline V gene lookup returns CDR1 MDHEN and CDR2 SYDVKM. Here the CDR3 reads CASSRIGQGAPGELFF. DNA for the CDR3: TGTGCCAGCAGTCGAATAGGGCAGGGGGCACCCGGGGAGCTGTTTTTT.

This CDR3 reads CASSQFRLAGDYEQYF. The CDR3 DNA reads TGCGCCAGCAGCCAATTTAGACTAGCGGGAGACTACGAGCAGTACTTC. The chain carries TRBV4-1 and TRBJ2-7; the match to TRBD2 covers 12 bases. Per germline, CDR1 MGHRA and CDR2 YSYEKL. V shed 2 bases and J 3 bases; nucleotides not matched to a gene: 5. The CDR3 totals 16 residues.

The chain has TRBV2 and TRBJ2-1, with D possibly TRBD2 on 6 matching bases. Trimming shortened V by 3 bases and J by 5 bases, and 8 bases separated the two germline ends. CDR3 length equals 13 residues. Germline-derived CDR1 and CDR2 are SNHLY and FYNNEI. CDR3: CASSEERDNEQFF. As DNA, the CDR3 is TGTGCCAGCAGTGAGGAGCGGGACAATGAGCAGTTCTTC.